The 3 T cell receptor beta chains listed next were all sequenced from one sample in a study of shared clonotypes between healthy human individuals. The assay was immunoSEQ multiplex PCR, and TCRdb's table has in-frame clones only and misses some. The sample lists about 110,000 clones, under 70% occurring once. The sample taken for sequencing was memory CD8+ T cells sorted from blood. As for subset: CD45RO+ cells pooled with CCR7-negative TemRA cells. These receptors all stem from a woman aged 30 to 39 in good health.

The CDR3: CSVLAFRTSGRRNEQFF. CDR3 nucleotide sequence: TGCAGCGTTCTCGCCTTTCGAACTAGCGGGAGGCGTAATGAGCAGTTCTTC. The rearrangement joins TRBV29-1 to TRBJ2-1, with 12 bases lining up with TRBD2. The CDR3 runs 17 residues. The germline gives CDR1 SQVTM, CDR2 ANQGSEA. With V trimmed by 5 bases and J by 7 bases, 15 bases remained unmatched.

Points on this clone: Other DNA sequences in the sample encode the same CDR3. The V and J genes are TRBV6-4 and TRBJ2-2; D is unresolved. V lost 2 bases and J lost 4, with 8 bases in between. Germline CDR1 reads MRHNA; CDR2 reads SNTAGT. This CDR3 spans 14 amino acids. CDR3 protein: CASSDVAATGELFF. The CDR3 coding sequence is TGTGCCAGCAGTGACGTGGCGGCCACCGGGGAGCTGTTTTTT.

This sequence joins TRBV25-1 and TRBJ2-7; 8 bases line up with TRBD2. Per the germline V gene, CDR1 is MGHDK and CDR2 is SYGVNS. The CDR3 consists of 18 residues. J was trimmed by 6 bases and V by 6 bases; bases with no gene match: 22. CDR3 sequence reads: CASSPTGTSSDPMGEQYF. The DNA for the CDR3 is TGTGCCAGCAGCCCAACCGGGACTAGTTCGGATCCCATGGGCGAGCAGTACTTC.